The entry below gives a single T cell receptor beta chain sequence along with its context. Its antigen is still unknown. This entry comes from a study of shared clonotypes between healthy human individuals. Points from the study as a whole: On the whole, naive subsets had larger estimated richness than memory subsets had.

The investigators split CD4+ cells into a CD45RA+ naive subset and a CD45RA-negative memory subset. Under the authors' procedure: Filtering of immunoSEQ junctional sequences could not match full-length read filtering. Clones were read by immunoSEQ multiplex PCR, and TCRdb kept only the in-frame ones, dropping some. The V and J calls and the clone size are those of that table, but D and trimming were determined from the DNA. The data contain about 230,000 clones, 65% of them singletons. Trimming left V 5 bases short and J 0 bases short, with 7 bases between. This CDR3 is built from 14 residues. Germline-derived CDR1 and CDR2 are MNHEY and SMNVEV (reference sequence).

The sequenced material came from memory CD4+ T cells sorted from blood. As for subset: CD45RA-negative fraction. The gene calls are TRBV27 and TRBJ2-2; D remains unclear. The TCR sequence derives from a man younger than 40 in good health. CDR3 sequence (DNA): TGTGCCAGCAGTCCATCTACGAACACCGGGGAGCTGTTTTTT. It codes for CASSPSTNTGELFF.